Listed here is a single TCR beta chain. The data were taken from a study of T cell changes during pregnancy in multiple sclerosis. The CDR3 is 13 residues long. V gave up 2 bases and J gave up 4 bases, with 8 bases separating them. Germline CDR1 is PRHDT and CDR2 is FYEKMQ (reference sequence). Sequenced by immunoSEQ multiplex PCR; TCRdb stores in-frame clones only, minus some. The sample records approximately 40,000 clones, 88% being singletons. The starting material was CD4+ T cells from peripheral blood mononuclear cells, obtained in the first trimester of pregnancy. The receptor's source is a female donor with multiple sclerosis, enrolled in a pregnancy study. The chain recombines TRBV13 with TRBJ1-1; D not resolved. CDR3 DNA sequence: TGTGCCAGCAGCTTACGTGGCTTCACTGAAGCTTTCTTT. Translating gives CASSLRGFTEAFF.